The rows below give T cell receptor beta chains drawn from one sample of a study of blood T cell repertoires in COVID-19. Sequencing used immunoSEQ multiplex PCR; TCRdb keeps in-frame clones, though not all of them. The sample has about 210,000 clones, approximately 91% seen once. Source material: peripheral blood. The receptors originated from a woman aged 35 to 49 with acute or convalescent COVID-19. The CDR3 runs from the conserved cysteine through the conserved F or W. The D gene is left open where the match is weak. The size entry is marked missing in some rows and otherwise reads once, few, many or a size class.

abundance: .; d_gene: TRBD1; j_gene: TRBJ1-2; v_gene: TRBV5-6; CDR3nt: TGTGCCAGCAGTTCGGACAGGGGGCTTGGTGGCTACACCTTC; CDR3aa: CASSSDRGLGGYTF
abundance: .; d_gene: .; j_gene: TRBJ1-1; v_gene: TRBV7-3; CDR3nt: TGTGCCAGCAGCTTAAAAGCAGGAACTGAAGCTTTCTTT; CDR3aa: CASSLKAGTEAFF
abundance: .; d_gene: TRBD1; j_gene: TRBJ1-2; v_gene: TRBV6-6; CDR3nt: TGTGCCAGCAGCGGGACAGCCTCTAACTATGGCTACACCTTC; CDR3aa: CASSGTASNYGYTF
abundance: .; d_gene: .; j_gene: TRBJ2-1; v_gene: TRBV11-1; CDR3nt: TGTGCCAGCAGCCTTCAACAGGTCTCTAATGAGCAGTTCTTC; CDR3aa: CASSLQQVSNEQFF
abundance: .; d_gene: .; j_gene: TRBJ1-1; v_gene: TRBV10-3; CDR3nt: TGTGCCATCAGTAAGGAGGGAGGCACTGAAGCTTTCTTT; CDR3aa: CAISKEGGTEAFF
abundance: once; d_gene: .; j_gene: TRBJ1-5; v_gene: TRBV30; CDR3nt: TGTGCCTGGAAGGCAGGGCCCAATCAGCCCCAGCATTTT; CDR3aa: CAWKAGPNQPQHF
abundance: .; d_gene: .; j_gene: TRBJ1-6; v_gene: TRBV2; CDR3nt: TGTGCCAGCAGTATCACCGACAGTTTGAATTCACCCCTCCACTTT; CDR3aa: CASSITDSLNSPLHF
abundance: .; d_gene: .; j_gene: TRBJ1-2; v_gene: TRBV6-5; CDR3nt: TGTGCCAGCAGTTACTCGAGTCGCGTCTATGGCTACACCTTC; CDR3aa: CASSYSSRVYGYTF
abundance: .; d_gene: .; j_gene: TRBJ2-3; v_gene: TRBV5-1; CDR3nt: TGCGCCAGCAGCTTGGCCGGGATCACAGATACGCAGTATTTT; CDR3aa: CASSLAGITDTQYF
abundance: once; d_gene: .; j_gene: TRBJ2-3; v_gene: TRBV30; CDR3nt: TGTGCCTGGAGCGGCACAGATACGCAGTATTTT; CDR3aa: CAWSGTDTQYF
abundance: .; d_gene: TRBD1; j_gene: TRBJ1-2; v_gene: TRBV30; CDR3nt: TGTGCCTGGACCAAACCGGGACAGGGGATCTATGGCTACACCTTC; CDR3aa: CAWTKPGQGIYGYTF
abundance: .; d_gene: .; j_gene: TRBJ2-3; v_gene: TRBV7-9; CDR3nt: TGTGCCAGCAGCTTAGGGTGGGACTCCTTAAACACAGATACGCAGTATTTT; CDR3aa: CASSLGWDSLNTDTQYF
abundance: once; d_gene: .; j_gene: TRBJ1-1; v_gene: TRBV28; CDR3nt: TGTGCCAGCATGTGGGGAGGGGTTTTGAACACTGAAGCTTTCTTT; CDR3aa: CASMWGGVLNTEAFF
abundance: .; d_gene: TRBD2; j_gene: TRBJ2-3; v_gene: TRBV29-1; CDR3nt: TGCAGCGTTGGGAGCGGGGGGAACACAGATACGCAGTATTTT; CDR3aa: CSVGSGGNTDTQYF
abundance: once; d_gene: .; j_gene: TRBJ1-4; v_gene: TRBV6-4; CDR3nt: TGTGCCAGCAGTGACTCAGGAGGGAATAATGAAAAACTGTTTTTT; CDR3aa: CASSDSGGNNEKLFF
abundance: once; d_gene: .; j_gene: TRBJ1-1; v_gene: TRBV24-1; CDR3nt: TGTGCCACCAGTGAATACCCCTTCAGGTTAGTAGTTATGAACACTGAAGCTTTCTTT; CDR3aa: CATSEYPFRLVVMNTEAFF
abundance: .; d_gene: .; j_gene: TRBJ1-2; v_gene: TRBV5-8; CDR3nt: TGTGCCAGCAGCTTCCGGGACAAGCTTTATGGCTACACCTTC; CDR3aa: CASSFRDKLYGYTF
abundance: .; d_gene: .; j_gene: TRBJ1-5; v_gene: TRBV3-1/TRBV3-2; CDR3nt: TGTGCCAGCAGCCAAGATTGGAGAGGGACAACGCCCCAGCATTTT; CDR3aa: CASSQDWRGTTPQHF
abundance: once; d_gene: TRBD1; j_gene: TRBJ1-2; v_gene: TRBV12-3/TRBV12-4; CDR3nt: TGTGCCAGCAGGCCCGGGACAGACTATGGCTACACCTTC; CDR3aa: CASRPGTDYGYTF
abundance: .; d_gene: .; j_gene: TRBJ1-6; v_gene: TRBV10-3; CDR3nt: TGTGCCATCAGTGAGGGGGGACTGAGCTCCTATAATTCACCCCTCCACTTT; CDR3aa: CAISEGGLSSYNSPLHF
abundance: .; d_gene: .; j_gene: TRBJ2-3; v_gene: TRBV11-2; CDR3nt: TGTGCCAGCAGCTTAGCCAGGACACCTCCAGATACGCAGTATTTT; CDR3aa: CASSLARTPPDTQYF
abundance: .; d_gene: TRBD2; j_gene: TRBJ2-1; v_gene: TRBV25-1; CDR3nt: TGTGCCAGCAGTGAGAGAGGGACTAGCGGGGGCTCCTACAATGAGCAGTTCTTC; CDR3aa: CASSERGTSGGSYNEQFF
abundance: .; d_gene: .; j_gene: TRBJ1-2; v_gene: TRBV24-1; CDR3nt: TGTGCCACCCGATCGGTTTATCTCAACGGCTACACCTTC; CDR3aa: CATRSVYLNGYTF
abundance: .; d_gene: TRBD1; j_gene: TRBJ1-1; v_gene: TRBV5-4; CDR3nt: TGTGCCAGCAGCTTGTGGGCAGGGGGGAACACTGAAGCTTTCTTT; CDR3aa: CASSLWAGGNTEAFF
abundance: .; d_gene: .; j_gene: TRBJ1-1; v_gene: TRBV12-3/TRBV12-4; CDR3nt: TGTGCCAGCAGTTTAGAGAGGACTGAAGCTTTCTTT; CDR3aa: CASSLERTEAFF
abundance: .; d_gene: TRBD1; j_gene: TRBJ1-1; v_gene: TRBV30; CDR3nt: TGTGCCTGGAGTACGGGAGGGGGCCCGAACACTGAAGCTTTCTTT; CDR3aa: CAWSTGGGPNTEAFF